A single T cell receptor (beta chain) is shown here with its context. The antigen is not known. The data derive from a study of T cells expressing NK-cell markers. Study-wide background: Sorted CD3+CD56+NKG2C+, CD3+CD56+NKG2C- and CD3+CD56-NKG2C+ T-cell subsets were beta-chain profiled. General study results and limits: Topping the CD3+CD56-NKG2C+ fraction as well were these clonotypes, in a handful of donors. Dominant NKG2C+ clonotype frequencies of about 1.0-7.0% of CD8+ T cells were measured in five or six donors.

Beta-chain TCR cDNA was generated via 5'RACE template switching with UMIs. TCRdb reworked the 5' RACE reads into one entry per CDR3 protein, no DNA. The table lists under 200,000 distinct CDR3 sequences. This CDR3 contains 16 residues. Germline V lookup: CDR1 MDHEN, CDR2 SYDVKM. J is TRBJ2-1 and V is TRBV28; the D gene TCRdb calls, TRBD2, cannot be checked with no DNA. Sequenced input: blood T cells: a sorted CD56 or NKG2C T cell subset, CD4+ or CD8+ T cells, or bulk PBMC T cells (not recorded which). The TCR sequence derives from a woman aged 18 to 69 in good health. The CDR3 sequence: CASSLARTSGRNEQFF. Based on the CDR3 plus reference TRBV28 and TRBJ2-1, the full variable domain is DVKVTQSSRYLVKRTGEKVFLECVQDMDHENMFWYRQDPGLGLRLIYFSYDVKMKEKGDIPEGYSVSREKKERFSLILESASTNQTSMYLCASSLARTSGRNEQFFGPGTRLTVL.